The 19 T cell receptor beta chains in this list originate from one sample, sequenced in a study of early stage breast cancer tumors. Generated by immunoSEQ multiplex PCR, the TCRdb table keeps only in-frame clones and is missing some. Among 30,000 to 35,000 clones listed, roughly 80% were seen once. Sequenced: blood. The receptors were gathered from a person between 35 and 49 years old with breast cancer.

The V and J genes are TRBV6-6 and TRBJ1-5; possibly TRBD1 for D (5 bases). The germline V and J ends were trimmed by 7 bases and 0 bases, with 16 bases remaining between them. Germline V lookup: CDR1 MNHNY, CDR2 SVGAGI (reference sequence). This CDR3 has 16 residues. DNA of the CDR3: TGTGCCAGCACTAAAGTGGGGCCGATTAGCAATCAGCCCCAGCATTTT. As protein: CASTKVGPISNQPQHF.

The chain has TRBV6-6 and TRBJ2-2; 8 positions agree with TRBD2. CDR3 length equals 15 residues. The J segment lost 4 bases and the V segment lost 6 bases, leaving 7 bases of the junction unmatched. CDR1 is MNHNY, CDR2 SVGAGI, per germline (reference sequence). The CDR3 is CASRERELSTGELFF. CDR3 DNA sequence: TGTGCCAGCAGAGAGCGGGAGTTGAGCACCGGGGAGCTGTTTTTT.

The chain's CDR3 is CASSPQGSGYTF. The CDR3 nucleotides are TGTGCCAGCAGTCCGCAGGGGAGCGGCTACACCTTC. The chain joins TRBV28 to TRBJ1-2; D might be TRBD1 (6 bases). V lost 5 bases, J lost 8 bases, and 12 bases lay in between. The CDR3 runs 12 residues. Germline V gene data show CDR1 as MDHEN and CDR2 as SYDVKM.

This clone was detected only a few times. This sequence joins TRBV5-1 and TRBJ1-2; TRBD1 aligns across 9 bases. The germline gives CDR1 SGHRS, CDR2 YFSETQ. After removal of 6 bases from V and 5 bases from J, the junction contained 11 bases not matched to a gene. The CDR3 is 15 residues long. The CDR3 coding sequence is TGCGCCAGCACCCTTGAAGGGACAGGGTATTATGGCTACACCTTC. The encoded protein is CASTLEGTGYYGYTF.

This clone was counted a single time. The rearrangement joins TRBV7-8 to TRBJ2-3, with a tentative D call TRBD2 (5 bases). Germline V CDR1 and CDR2: SGHVS, FQNEAQ. This CDR3 region has 14 residues. Trimming stripped 10 bases from V and 0 bases from J, with 14 bases between. The chain's CDR3 is CATTLVPSTDTQYF. The DNA of the CDR3 is TGTGCCACCACACTAGTCCCTAGCACAGATACGCAGTATTTT.

This chain uses TRBV11-2 with TRBJ1-1; TRBD1 matches at 7 bases. The CDR3 is 15 residues long. The junction had 7 bases not matched to a gene; V was cut back by 1 base and J by 5 bases. Per the germline V gene, CDR1 is SGHAT and CDR2 is FQNNGV. CDR3: CASSLVLRGLTEAFF. The DNA for the CDR3 is TGTGCCAGCAGCTTAGTACTGAGGGGGCTTACTGAAGCTTTCTTT. Using reference TRBV11-2 and TRBJ1-1 for the parts outside the CDR3, the full variable domain is EAGVAQSPRYKIIEKRQSVAFWCNPISGHATLYWYQQILGQGPKLLIQFQNNGVVDDSQLPKDRFSAERLKGVDSTLKIQPAKLEDSAVYLCASSLVLRGLTEAFFGQGTRLTVV.

V usage is TRBV23-1 and J usage is TRBJ1-2; 7 bases align to TRBD1. TRBV23-1 is placed among ORFs of uncertain function. V trimming: 7 bases; J trimming: 6 bases; junction bases outside the gene matches: 11. The CDR3 spans 14 residues. In DNA form, the CDR3 reads TGCGCCAGCACCCTAGACAGGGTAGGGGATGGCTACACCTTC. It codes for CASTLDRVGDGYTF.

The chain uses TRBV9 and TRBJ1-4; tentatively, D is TRBD1 (5 bases). From germline, CDR1 is SGDLS and CDR2 YYNGEE. The CDR3 totals 17 residues. V shed 0 bases and J shed 6 bases, with 18 bases lying between them. CDR3 bases: TGTGCCAGCAGCGTAGACGGTTTAGGCAGGGCCGATGAAAAACTGTTTTTT. It yields the protein CASSVDGLGRADEKLFF. The entire variable domain, with the rest obtained from reference TRBV9 and TRBJ1-4, is as follows: DSGVTQTPKHLITATGQRVTLRCSPRSGDLSVYWYQQSLDQGLQFLIQYYNGEERAKGNILERFSAQQFPDLHSELNLSSLELGDSALYFCASSVDGLGRADEKLFFGSGTQLSVL.

The chain combines TRBV5-1 with TRBJ1-2, with D hard to call. This CDR3 region has 13 residues. Trimming left V 4 bases short and J 4 bases short, with 11 bases between. Looked up from germline, CDR1 is SGHRS and CDR2 is YFSETQ. The CDR3 DNA sequence: TGCGCCAGCAGCGAGGGATCGGGCTATGGCTACACCTTC. This translates into CASSEGSGYGYTF.

The chain uses TRBV7-9 and TRBJ2-3; perhaps D is TRBD1 or TRBD2 (6 bases each). Germline loops: CDR1 SEHNR, CDR2 FQNEAQ (reference sequence). V lost 6 bases to trimming and J lost 6 bases, with 19 bases between them. The CDR3 covers 15 residues. The CDR3 reads CASRVGSGDRDTQYF. The DNA for the CDR3 is TGTGCCAGCAGAGTAGGTAGCGGTGACAGGGATACGCAGTATTTT.

The J gene is TRBJ1-2, the V gene TRBV29-1; 7 positions agree with TRBD1. J lost 5 bases, V lost 4 bases, and 4 bases had no gene match. This CDR3 region has 12 residues. Germline V gene sequence: CDR1 SQVTM, CDR2 ANQGSEA. CDR3 nucleotide sequence: TGCAGCGTTGGGGGACAGACGTATGGCTACACCTTC. Protein: CSVGGQTYGYTF.

V and J are TRBV5-1 and TRBJ2-5; 14 bases agree with TRBD2. V shed 0 bases, J shed 5 bases, and the junction held 12 bases outside the gene matches. Germline CDR1 and CDR2: SGHRS and YFSETQ. This CDR3 is 19 amino acids long. Here the CDR3 reads CASSLARGLAGASKETQYF. The CDR3 bases are TGCGCCAGCAGCTTGGCCCGGGGACTAGCGGGAGCCTCTAAGGAGACCCAGTACTTC.

This chain uses TRBV5-4 with TRBJ2-3; 9 bases are a match to TRBD1. CDR3 length: 14 residues. The ends lost 4 bases at V and 8 bases at J; junction bases unmatched: 8. Looked up from germline, CDR1 is SGHNT and CDR2 is YYREEE (reference sequence). The CDR3 nucleotides read TGTGCCAGCAGCCCACGGGACAGGGATGGTACGCAGTATTTT. Protein: CASSPRDRDGTQYF.

V and J are TRBV19 and TRBJ2-5, with TRBD2 matching over 10 bases. The CDR3 sequence is 16 residues long. Germline V gene lookup returns CDR1 LNHDA and CDR2 SQIVND (reference sequence). The V gene end was trimmed by 4 bases and the J gene end by 3 bases; junction bases not matched to a gene: 8. CDR3 in amino acids: CASSTQREGLKETQYF. DNA of the CDR3: TGTGCCAGTAGTACACAGCGGGAGGGCCTAAAAGAGACCCAGTACTTC.

This clone counts as medium-sized. The chain uses TRBV20-1 and TRBJ2-7; D is unresolved. This CDR3 contains 11 residues. With 3 bases removed from V and 7 bases from J, the gap between germline ends came to 10 bases. Germline V gene sequence: CDR1 DFQATT, CDR2 SNEGSKA (reference sequence). CDR3 sequence reads: CSARFRREQYF. The CDR3 nucleotides are TGCAGTGCTAGGTTTCGGCGAGAGCAGTACTTC.

The rearrangement joins TRBV18 to TRBJ2-5, with D unclear. The CDR3 has 12 amino acids. CDR1 KGHSH and CDR2 LQKENI come from the germline V gene. Trimming removed 6 bases from V and 2 bases from J, with 7 bases in between. CDR3 loop: CASSTQQETQYF. CDR3 in DNA: TGTGCCAGCTCGACACAGCAAGAGACCCAGTACTTC.

DNA for the CDR3: TGCGCCAGCAGCCCGACGGCTGGAAACACTGAAGCTTTCTTT. The encoded protein is CASSPTAGNTEAFF. V gene TRBV4-1 combines with J gene TRBJ1-1; D uncertain. The CDR3 covers 14 residues. CDR1 is MGHRA, CDR2 YSYEKL, per germline. V was pared by 4 bases and J by 2 bases, with 11 bases between.

The chain recombines TRBV6-4 with TRBJ2-1; 8 nucleotides agree with TRBD2. The V gene end was trimmed by 6 bases and the J gene end by 5 bases; junction bases not matched to a gene: 6. CDR1 is MRHNA and CDR2 is SNTAGT in the germline V gene. The CDR3 has 14 amino acids. CDR3 in amino acids: CASRPLADNNEQFF. CDR3 bases: TGTGCCAGCAGGCCACTAGCGGATAACAATGAGCAGTTCTTC.

This clone was counted only a few times. This chain uses TRBV5-5 with TRBJ1-2; D is perhaps TRBD1 (5 bases). Germline values: CDR1 SGHKS, CDR2 YYEKEE (reference sequence). The CDR3 has 14 residues. V lost 2 bases to trimming and J lost 5 bases, with 13 bases between them. The CDR3 reads CASSFGHRTYGYTF. CDR3 nucleotides: TGTGCCAGCAGCTTCGGACACCGAACATATGGCTACACCTTC.